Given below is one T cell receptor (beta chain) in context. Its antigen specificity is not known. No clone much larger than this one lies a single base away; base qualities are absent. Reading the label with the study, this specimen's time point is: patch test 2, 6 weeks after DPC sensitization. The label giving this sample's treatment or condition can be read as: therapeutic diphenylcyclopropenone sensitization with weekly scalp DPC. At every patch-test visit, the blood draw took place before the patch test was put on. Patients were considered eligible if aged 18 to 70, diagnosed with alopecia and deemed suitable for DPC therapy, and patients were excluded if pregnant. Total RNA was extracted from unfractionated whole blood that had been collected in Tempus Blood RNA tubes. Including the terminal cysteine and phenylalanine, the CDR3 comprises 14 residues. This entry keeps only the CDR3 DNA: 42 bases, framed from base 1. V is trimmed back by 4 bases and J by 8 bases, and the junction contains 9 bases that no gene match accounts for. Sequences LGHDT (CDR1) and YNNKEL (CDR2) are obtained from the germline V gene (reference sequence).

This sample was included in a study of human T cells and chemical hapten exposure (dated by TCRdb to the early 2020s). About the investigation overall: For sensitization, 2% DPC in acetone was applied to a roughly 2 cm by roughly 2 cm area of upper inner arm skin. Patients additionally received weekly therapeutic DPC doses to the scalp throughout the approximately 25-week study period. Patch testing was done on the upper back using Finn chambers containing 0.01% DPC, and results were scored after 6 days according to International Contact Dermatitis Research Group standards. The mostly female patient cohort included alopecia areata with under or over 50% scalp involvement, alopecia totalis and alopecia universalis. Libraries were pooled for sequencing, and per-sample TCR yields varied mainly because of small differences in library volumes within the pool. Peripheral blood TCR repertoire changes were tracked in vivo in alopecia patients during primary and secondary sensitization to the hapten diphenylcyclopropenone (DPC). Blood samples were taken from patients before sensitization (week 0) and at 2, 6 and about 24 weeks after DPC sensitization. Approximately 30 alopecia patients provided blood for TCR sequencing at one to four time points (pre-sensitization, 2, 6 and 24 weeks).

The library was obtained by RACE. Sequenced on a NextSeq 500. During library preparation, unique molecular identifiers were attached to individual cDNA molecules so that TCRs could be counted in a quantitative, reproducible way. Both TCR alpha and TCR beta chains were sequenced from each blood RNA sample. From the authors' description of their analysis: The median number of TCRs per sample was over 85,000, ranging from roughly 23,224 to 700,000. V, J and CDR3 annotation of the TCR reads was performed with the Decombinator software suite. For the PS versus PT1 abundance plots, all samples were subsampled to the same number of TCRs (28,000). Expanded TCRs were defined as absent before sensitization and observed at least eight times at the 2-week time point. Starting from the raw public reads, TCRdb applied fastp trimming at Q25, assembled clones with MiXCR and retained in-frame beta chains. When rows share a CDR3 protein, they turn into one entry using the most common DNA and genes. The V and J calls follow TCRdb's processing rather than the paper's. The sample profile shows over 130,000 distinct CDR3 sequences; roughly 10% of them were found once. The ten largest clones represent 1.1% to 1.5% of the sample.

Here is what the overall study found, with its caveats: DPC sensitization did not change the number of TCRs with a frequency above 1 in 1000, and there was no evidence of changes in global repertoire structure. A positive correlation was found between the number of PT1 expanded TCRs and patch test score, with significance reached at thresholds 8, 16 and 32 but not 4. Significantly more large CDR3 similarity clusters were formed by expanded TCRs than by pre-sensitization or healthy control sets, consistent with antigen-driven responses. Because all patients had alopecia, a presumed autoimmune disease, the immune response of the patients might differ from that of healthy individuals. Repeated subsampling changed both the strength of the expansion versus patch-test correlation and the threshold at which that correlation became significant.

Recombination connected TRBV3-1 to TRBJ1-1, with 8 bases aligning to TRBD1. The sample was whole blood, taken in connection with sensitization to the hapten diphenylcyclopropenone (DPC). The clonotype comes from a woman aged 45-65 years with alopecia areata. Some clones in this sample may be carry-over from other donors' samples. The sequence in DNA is TGTGCCAGCAGCCTTCGGACAGGGAGACTAGAAGCTTTCTTT. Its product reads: CASSLRTGRLEAFF.